This section outlines one T cell receptor beta chain sequence together with its context. This sample was taken from a study of technical replicates of blood from a handful of donors. This table comes from immunoSEQ multiplex PCR, and its TCRdb copy is limited to in-frame clones, with some not included. This table has some 60,000 clones, under 90% appearing once. Germline-derived CDR1 and CDR2 are LNHDA and SQIVND (reference sequence). The CDR3 has 14 amino acids. Deletions cut 5 bases from V and 4 bases from J, with 11 bases between. The source is a human donor in good health. Some clones in this sample may be carry-over from other donors' samples. This chain links TRBV19 with TRBJ2-2; TRBD2 is a possible D gene (6 bases). Sequencing was performed on PBMCs. The CDR3 sequence is CASSAGLTTGELFF. The CDR3 DNA sequence: TGTGCCAGTAGTGCGGGACTTACCACCGGGGAGCTGTTTTTT.